This T cell receptor (beta chain) was sequenced for a study of blood T cells in healthy people across ages. Study results and limitations: Whereas aged donors had fewer naive CD4+ cells, long-lived donors had more of them and higher diversity. Older individuals had lower TCR beta diversity per million T cells (the decline was roughly linear).

In this sample, this clonotype turned up many times. Its antigen is currently unknown. A J-beta primer mix and a sample-barcoded 5' primer were used in a second PCR of about 7 to 12 cycles. TCRdb reprocessed the 5' RACE reads via MiXCR and lists one record per CDR3 protein. The table includes fewer than 1.5 million distinct CDR3 sequences, about 40% detected once. Per sample, a minimum of 7 million PBMCs were isolated. Per germline, CDR1 SGHTA and CDR2 FQGNSA. V lost 3 bases, J lost 6 bases, and 8 bases lay in between. The CDR3 runs to 13 residues. This TCR derives from a woman younger than 30 in good health. The chain employs TRBV7-2 and TRBJ1-4; D gene uncertain. Sequenced: blood. The CDR3 coding sequence is TGTGCCAGCAGCTTCGGCGGTTATGAAAAACTGTTTTTT. This sequence encodes CASSFGGYEKLFF.